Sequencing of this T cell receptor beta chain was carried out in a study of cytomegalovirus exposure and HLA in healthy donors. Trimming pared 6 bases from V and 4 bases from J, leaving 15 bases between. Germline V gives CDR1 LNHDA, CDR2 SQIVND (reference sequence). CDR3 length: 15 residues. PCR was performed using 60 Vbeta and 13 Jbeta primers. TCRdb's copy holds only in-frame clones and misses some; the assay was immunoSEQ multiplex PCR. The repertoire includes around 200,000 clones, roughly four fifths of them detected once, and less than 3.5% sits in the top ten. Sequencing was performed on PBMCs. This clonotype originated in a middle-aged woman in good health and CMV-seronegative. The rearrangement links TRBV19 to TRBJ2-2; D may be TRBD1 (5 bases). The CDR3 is CASSLGQGPTGELFF. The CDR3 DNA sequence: TGTGCCAGTAGCCTCGGGCAGGGTCCCACCGGGGAGCTGTTTTTT.